The T cell receptor (beta chain) described here comes from a study of T cell changes during pregnancy in multiple sclerosis. Sequenced by immunoSEQ multiplex PCR; TCRdb stores in-frame clones only, minus some. The repertoire holds approximately 20,000 clones, with approximately 90% as singletons. The V segment lost 2 bases and the J segment 7 bases; nucleotides outside the gene matches: 5. The CDR3 is 15 residues long. Germline loops: CDR1 SGDLS, CDR2 YYNGEE. The source is a female donor in good health, enrolled as a control in a pregnancy study. Here the sequenced sample was CD8+ T cells from peripheral blood mononuclear cells, taken in the second trimester of pregnancy. The chain uses TRBV9 and TRBJ1-6, with 8 bases identical to TRBD1. As DNA, the CDR3 is TGTGCCAGCAGCGTGACAGGGGAGTCGAATTCACCCCTCCACTTT. This sequence encodes CASSVTGESNSPLHF.